The next 7 T cell receptor beta chains were all read from a single sample in a study of blood T cell repertoires in COVID-19. The repertoire was sequenced with immunoSEQ multiplex PCR; TCRdb's copy has only in-frame clones and lacks some. The sample has under 300,000 clones, 89% seen once. The sequenced sample was PBMCs or T cells enriched from blood (not recorded which). Receptors originate from a woman aged 40 to 50 who had recovered from COVID-19.

The rearrangement links TRBV2 to TRBJ1-2; the D is unclear. In germline, CDR1 is SNHLY, CDR2 FYNNEI. This CDR3 is built from 13 residues. Trimming stripped 6 bases from V and 4 bases from J, with 12 bases between. The CDR3 here is CASRSGVGYGYTF. In nucleotides, the CDR3 is TGTGCCAGCAGATCTGGAGTGGGCTATGGCTACACCTTC.

Points on this clone: Sequence at one end of the junction differs from germline and may be a read error. The chain uses TRBV7-2 and TRBJ1-4; 8 bases fit TRBD1. The CDR3 is 14 residues long. The V gene's germline CDR1 is SGHTA and CDR2 FQGNSA. The CDR3 region has the DNA TGTGCCAGCAGCCCAGGGGGCGGAGGGCTTCCATTCTCTTTT. It translates to CASSPGGGGLPFSF.

The gene calls are TRBV7-2 and TRBJ2-3; 11 bases line up with TRBD2. The germline gives CDR1 SGHTA, CDR2 FQGNSA. The trim removed 0 bases at V and 3 bases at J, leaving 8 bases unmatched. CDR3 length: 18 amino acids. DNA of the CDR3: TGTGCCAGCAGCTTAGCCTTTCGGCTAGCGGGAGGTACAGATACGCAGTATTTT. Translation: CASSLAFRLAGGTDTQYF. Looking up the rest from reference TRBV7-2 and TRBJ2-3 gives the full variable domain: GAGVSQSPSNKVTEKGKDVELRCDPISGHTALYWYRQSLGQGLEFLIYFQGNSAPDKSGLPSDRFSAERTGGSVSTLTIQRTQQEDSAVYLCASSLAFRLAGGTDTQYFGPGTRLTVL.

The gene calls are TRBV5-5 and TRBJ1-2, with D tentatively TRBD1 (5 bases). CDR3 length equals 15 residues. Trimming removed 0 bases from V and 4 bases from J, with 13 bases in between. CDR1 and CDR2 (germline): SGHKS, YYEKEE (reference sequence). Written as DNA, the CDR3 is TGTGCCAGCAGCTTGGTTTCACAGGTTGGCTATGGCTACACCTTC. It codes for CASSLVSQVGYGYTF.

Only a few counts were recorded for this clone. At the DNA level, this CDR3 is encoded by other sequences in the same sample as well. V usage is TRBV19 and J usage is TRBJ2-1; TRBD1 might be the D (6 bases). Between the trimmed V and J ends, which lost 5 bases and 1 base, there was a span of 9 bases. CDR1 and CDR2 (germline): LNHDA, SQIVND (reference sequence). CDR3 length equals 14 residues. The CDR3 reads CASSGQGSYNEQFF. In nucleotides, the CDR3 is TGTGCCAGTAGTGGTCAGGGGTCCTACAATGAGCAGTTCTTC.

This chain connects TRBV2 to TRBJ1-6; 8 nucleotides align to TRBD1. The germline gives CDR1 SNHLY, CDR2 FYNNEI. Losses at the gene ends were 8 bases for V and 7 bases for J; bases not matched to a gene: 10. The CDR3 totals 15 residues. CDR3 DNA sequence: TGTGCCAGCCGGGACTGGACAGGGCTAAATTCACCCCTCCACTTT. This gives the protein CASRDWTGLNSPLHF.

This clone was counted a single time. The CDR3 coding sequence is TGTGCCAGCCTGACAGGGGAAGGGGCTAACAGCTACACCTTC. It is translated as CASLTGEGANSYTF. The chain uses TRBV19 and TRBJ1-2, with 8 bases that match TRBD1. The CDR3 contains 14 residues. CDR1 LNHDA and CDR2 SQIVND come from the germline V gene (reference sequence). V gave up 9 bases and J gave up 9 bases; unmatched junction bases: 15. Combining the CDR3 with reference TRBV19 and TRBJ1-2 gives the whole variable domain DGGITQSPKYLFRKEGQNVTLSCEQNLNHDAMYWYRQDPGQGLRLIYYSQIVNDFQKGDIAEGYSVSREKKESFPLTVTSAQKNPTAFYLCASLTGEGANSYTFGSGTRLTVV.